This TCR beta chain was identified during a study of CD8 T cells in Susac syndrome. The germline CDR1 and CDR2 sequences are SGHRS and YFSETQ. This CDR3 contains 14 residues. A few counts support this clonotype. A read error may produce the germline difference seen at one junction end. RNA was extracted with the RNeasy kit, and a quantity of roughly 0.5 to 1 ug was reverse transcribed using random hexamers. TCRdb processed the immunoSEQ multiplex PCR reads anew with MiXCR; each CDR3 protein has one entry. The repertoire holds hundreds of thousands of distinct CDR3 sequences, with around 85% as singletons.

The sequencing sample was made of CD8+ T cells from PBMCs. The chain couples TRBV5-1 to TRBJ2-7, with TRBD1 identical over 7 bases. This clonotype was sampled from a human donor with multiple sclerosis. CDR3 loop: CASSTGDSSYEQYF. In DNA, the CDR3 is TGCGCCAGCAGCACCGGGGACAGCTCCTACGAGCAGTACTTT.